This TCR beta chain was identified in a study of cytomegalovirus exposure and HLA in healthy donors. Whole-study findings and limits: The availability of immune exposure information extended only to CMV serostatus. In a later analysis, 16,951 TCR beta sequences were associated with HLA alleles at 0.05 false discovery rate. Productive status was seen about 90% or about 30% of the time for most TCR beta V segments in an earlier analysis.

Notes on this clone: What it binds is unknown.

PCR amplification relied on 60 Vbeta primers (plus 13 Jbeta primers). Clones were sequenced by immunoSEQ multiplex PCR, and TCRdb holds only the in-frame ones, with some missing. The sample contains under 85,000 clones, around 62% of which appear only once. The length of the CDR3 is 18 residues. V gave up 0 bases and J gave up 6 bases; unmatched junction bases: 6. CDR1 and CDR2 (germline): LGHNA, YNFKEQ. V gene TRBV4-2 combines with J gene TRBJ2-3; 16 nucleotides match TRBD2. The clonotype was recovered from a man aged 40-49 years in good health and CMV-seropositive. Sequencing was carried out using PBMCs. CDR3 sequence: CASSQDGTSGGAGDTQYF. In DNA, the CDR3 is TGTGCCAGCAGCCAAGATGGGACTAGCGGGGGGGCTGGCGATACGCAGTATTTT.